A single sample gave rise to the 17 T cell receptor beta chains below, sequenced in a study of cytomegalovirus exposure and HLA in healthy donors. Method: immunoSEQ multiplex PCR; TCRdb's copy keeps in-frame clones and lacks some. The table includes tens of thousands of clones, 94% detected once. Sequenced input: PBMCs. Receptors originate from a young woman in good health and CMV-seronegative.

The chain links TRBV5-4 to TRBJ2-7, with D possibly being TRBD1 (7 bases). Germline-derived CDR1 and CDR2 are SGHNT and YYREEE (reference sequence). The CDR3 loop spans 14 amino acids. V was trimmed by 4 bases and J by 3 bases, leaving 14 bases between them. The chain's CDR3 is CASSGGTVNYEQYF. The CDR3 nucleotides read TGTGCCAGCAGCGGCGGGACAGTTAACTACGAGCAGTACTTC.

This sequence joins TRBV6-4 and TRBJ2-2; 12 bases fit TRBD2. Germline CDR1 MRHNA, CDR2 SNTAGT. This CDR3 spans 15 amino acids. Unmatched junction bases numbered 1, after V lost 4 bases and J lost 4 bases. Here the CDR3 reads CASSASGGATGELFF. The CDR3 DNA reads as TGTGCCAGCAGTGCTAGCGGGGGGGCCACCGGGGAGCTGTTTTTT.

The CDR3 loop reads CASSFGTDYGYTF. The CDR3 bases are TGTGCCAGCAGCTTCGGGACTGACTATGGCTACACCTTC. V is TRBV14 and J is TRBJ1-2; D is possibly TRBD1 (5 bases). The CDR3 is 13 amino acids. The germline V gene encodes CDR1 SGHDN and CDR2 FVKESK. Trimming pared 5 bases from V and 3 bases from J, leaving 10 bases between.

The chain employs TRBV27 and TRBJ1-1; D remains ambiguous. This CDR3 contains 13 residues. CDR1 is MNHEY, CDR2 SMNVEV, per germline (reference sequence). V dropped 4 bases and J dropped 4 bases, with 10 bases sitting between them. DNA of the CDR3: TGTGCCAGCAGTTGGAAGGAGGGCACTGAAGCTTTCTTT. Translating it yields CASSWKEGTEAFF.

The chain joins TRBV5-5 to TRBJ1-2; the D gene is possibly TRBD1 (5 bases). V lost 0 bases and J 3 bases, leaving 6 bases between the germline ends. The CDR3 covers 13 residues. Germline lookup yields CDR1 SGHKS and CDR2 YYEKEE (reference sequence). CDR3 coding DNA: TGTGCCAGCAGCTTGGAGGGGCACTATGGCTACACCTTC. Protein: CASSLEGHYGYTF.

This CDR3 is CASSLAGQGNTGELFF. Written as DNA, the CDR3 is TGTGCCAGCAGCTTAGCGGGACAGGGGAACACCGGGGAGCTGTTTTTT. This chain links TRBV7-6 with TRBJ2-2, with 9 bases matching TRBD1. V gave up 0 bases and J gave up 1 base; unmatched junction bases: 0. CDR3 length: 16 amino acids. Germline V lookup: CDR1 SGHVS, CDR2 FNYEAQ.

The V gene is TRBV15, the J gene TRBJ1-5; D unclear. CDR3 size: 17 residues. The germline V gene encodes CDR1 LNHNV and CDR2 YYDKDF (reference sequence). V lost 0 bases and J 1 base, leaving 13 bases between the germline ends. CDR3 residues: CATSRDRGSVSNQPQHF. CDR3 coding DNA: TGTGCCACCAGCAGAGATAGAGGGTCCGTGAGCAATCAGCCCCAGCATTTT. The full variable domain, in which reference TRBV15 and TRBJ1-5 provide the parts outside the CDR3, is DAMVIQNPRYQVTQFGKPVTLSCSQTLNHNVMYWYQQKSSQAPKLLFHYYDKDFNNEADTPDNFQSRRPNTSFCFLDIRSPGLGDTAMYLCATSRDRGSVSNQPQHFGDGTRLSIL.

The chain carries TRBV4-1 and TRBJ1-1; D gene uncertain. Deletions cut 4 bases from V and 0 bases from J, with 9 bases between. The CDR3 consists of 14 residues. Per the germline V gene, CDR1 is MGHRA and CDR2 is YSYEKL. CDR3: CASSPRIMNTEAFF. As DNA, the CDR3 is TGCGCCAGCAGCCCCAGAATCATGAACACTGAAGCTTTCTTT.

The chain carries TRBV19 and TRBJ1-2, with D maybe TRBD1 (6 bases). The CDR3 is 15 amino acids. V shed 4 bases and J shed 7 bases, with 19 bases lying between them. Germline-derived CDR1 and CDR2 are LNHDA and SQIVND (reference sequence). The CDR3 loop is CASSKQGYERGGYTF. The CDR3, as DNA: TGTGCCAGTAGTAAACAGGGATACGAACGTGGTGGCTACACCTTC. The full variable domain, rest sourced from reference TRBV19 and TRBJ1-2, is DGGITQSPKYLFRKEGQNVTLSCEQNLNHDAMYWYRQDPGQGLRLIYYSQIVNDFQKGDIAEGYSVSREKKESFPLTVTSAQKNPTAFYLCASSKQGYERGGYTFGSGTRLTVV.

DNA for the CDR3: TGTGCCAGCAGCTCCTTAGGATGGACAGGGGTTAGTGATACGCAGTATTTT. The encoded protein is CASSSLGWTGVSDTQYF. The V call is TRBV5-6, the J call TRBJ2-3, with TRBD1 identical over 9 bases. The CDR3 contains 17 residues. Germline CDR1 and CDR2: SGHDT and YYEEEE. V dropped 3 bases and J dropped 6; count of bases not matched to a gene: 14.

The V and J genes are TRBV5-8 and TRBJ2-5, with 8 bases matching TRBD2. J was trimmed by 4 bases and V by 5 bases; bases with no gene match: 10. The CDR3 extends over 15 amino acids. Germline-derived CDR1 and CDR2 are SGHTS and YDEGEE. CDR3 coding DNA: TGTGCCAGCAGGCTACTAAGCGGGGGCGCAGAGACCCAGTACTTC. Amino acid sequence: CASRLLSGGAETQYF.

Notes on this clone: Given the absence of the conserved phenylalanine or tryptophan at the CDR3 end, a read error is likely. The chain couples TRBV19 to TRBJ1-1, with TRBD1 identical over 8 bases. J gave up 1 base and V 3 bases, and 10 bases lay outside the gene matches. The germline V gene has CDR1 LNHDA and CDR2 SQIVND (reference sequence). The CDR3 is 17 residues long. The CDR3 here is CASSILSGQGRNTEAFL. CDR3 DNA: TGTGCCAGTAGTATTTTATCTGGACAGGGAAGGAACACTGAAGCTTTCCTT.

This clone turned up a few times. J is TRBJ1-6 and V is TRBV9; perhaps TRBD1 as D (6 bases). V dropped 3 bases and J dropped 10 bases, with 11 bases sitting between them. Per the germline V gene, CDR1 is SGDLS and CDR2 is YYNGEE. This CDR3 has 13 residues. The DNA of the CDR3 is TGTGCCAGCAGCGCGTCAGGGGTATCACCCCTCCACTTT. It yields the protein CASSASGVSPLHF.

This clone was observed a few times. The chain joins TRBV7-2 to TRBJ2-5, with 8 bases identical to TRBD2. The length of the CDR3 is 14 residues. Trimming removed 4 bases from V and 5 bases from J; junction bases left unmatched: 6. Germline-derived CDR1 and CDR2 are SGHTA and FQGNSA. Written as DNA, the CDR3 is TGTGCCAGCAGCTATGGCGGGGGGTTGGAGACCCAGTACTTC. Amino acid sequence: CASSYGGGLETQYF.

J is TRBJ1-3 and V is TRBV5-4; tentatively, D is TRBD1 (5 bases). Germline V gives CDR1 SGHNT, CDR2 YYREEE (reference sequence). The CDR3 spans 14 residues. Trimming stripped 4 bases from V and 7 bases from J, with 15 bases between. CDR3: CASSLGQARNTIYF. DNA of the CDR3: TGTGCCAGCAGCCTTGGACAAGCCCGGAACACCATATATTTT.

V gene TRBV4-2 combines with J gene TRBJ2-4, with a possible D match to TRBD2 (6 bases). Germline V gene data show CDR1 as LGHNA and CDR2 as YNFKEQ. The V end lost 0 bases, the J end lost 11 bases, and 8 bases lay between the germline ends. The CDR3 runs to 12 residues. In nucleotides, the CDR3 is TGTGCCAGCAGCCAAGATAGGAGGGTTCAGTACTTC. Its protein product is CASSQDRRVQYF.

The genes are TRBV18 and TRBJ1-5, with 8 bases matching TRBD1. The CDR3 runs to 14 residues. The V gene's germline CDR1 is KGHSH and CDR2 LQKENI. After removal of 6 bases from V and 7 bases from J, the junction contained 8 bases not matched to a gene. DNA for the CDR3: TGTGCCAGCTCCCAAGGACAGGGCGGACAGCCCCAGCATTTT. Translated, it gives CASSQGQGGQPQHF.